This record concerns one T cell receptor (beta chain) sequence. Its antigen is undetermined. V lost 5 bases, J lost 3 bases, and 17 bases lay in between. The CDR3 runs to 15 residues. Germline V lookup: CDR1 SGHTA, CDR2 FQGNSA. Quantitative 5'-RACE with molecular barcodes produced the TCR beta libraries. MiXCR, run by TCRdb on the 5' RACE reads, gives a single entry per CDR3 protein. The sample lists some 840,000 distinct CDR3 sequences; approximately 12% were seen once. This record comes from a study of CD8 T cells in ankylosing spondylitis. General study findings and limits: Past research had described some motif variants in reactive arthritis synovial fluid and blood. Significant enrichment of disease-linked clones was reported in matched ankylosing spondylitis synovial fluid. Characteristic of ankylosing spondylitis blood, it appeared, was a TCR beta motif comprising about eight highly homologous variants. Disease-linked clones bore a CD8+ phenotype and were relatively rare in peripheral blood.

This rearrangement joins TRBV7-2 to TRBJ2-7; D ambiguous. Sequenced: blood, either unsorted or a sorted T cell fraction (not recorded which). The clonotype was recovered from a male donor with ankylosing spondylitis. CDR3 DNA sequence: TGTGCCAGCAGCATCCGGACCAGCAGTGACTACGAGCAGTACTTC. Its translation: CASSIRTSSDYEQYF.